This is a list of T cell receptor beta chains from one sample in a study of T cells after yellow fever vaccination. Each CDR3 protein is one row after TCRdb ran MiXCR on the 5' RACE reads. The table records 550,000 or so distinct CDR3 sequences, roughly 21% of them present only once. The specimen comprised PBMCs, sampled 15 days after the yellow fever booster vaccination. The source of these receptors is a man aged 25 to 40 who received the YFV17D yellow fever vaccine. Each CDR3 is given with its conserved first and last residue. A D gene is named only where the DNA matches it firmly. A row's size may be missing; if present it is once, few, many or a size class.

j_call v_call d_call clone_size cdr3_aa cdr3_nt
TRBJ2-2 TRBV3-1 NA NA CASSLLQISNTGELFF TGTGCCAGCAGCCTCCTCCAAATAAGTAACACCGGGGAGCTGTTTTTT
TRBJ2-6 TRBV9 NA NA CASSVGPGDRANVLTF TGTGCCAGCAGCGTAGGACCGGGCGATCGGGCCAACGTCCTGACTTTC
TRBJ1-6 TRBV4-3 TRBD1 NA CASSQEGTGFSPLHF TGCGCCAGCAGCCAAGAAGGGACAGGGTTTTCACCCCTCCACTTT
TRBJ1-3 TRBV3-1 NA few CASSQGAGALNTIYF TGTGCCAGCAGCCAAGGAGCAGGGGCATTGAACACCATATATTTT
TRBJ2-3 TRBV20-1 NA NA CSARGLGRGADTQYF TGCAGTGCTAGGGGTCTCGGGCGAGGAGCAGATACGCAGTATTTT
TRBJ1-5 TRBV27 NA few CASGQRQPQHF TGTGCCAGCGGACAGAGACAGCCCCAGCATTTT
TRBJ2-1 TRBV5-1 NA few CASSSLLGGMDNEQFF TGCGCCAGCAGCTCACTCCTGGGGGGAATGGACAATGAGCAGTTCTTC
TRBJ2-3 TRBV6-1 NA NA CASSPMGRGTDTQYF TGTGCCAGCAGTCCGATGGGGAGAGGAACAGATACGCAGTATTTT
TRBJ2-1 TRBV20-1 NA NA CSAISAVRYNEQFF TGCAGTGCTATAAGCGCGGTGCGGTACAATGAGCAGTTCTTC
TRBJ2-1 TRBV21-1 NA NA CASRQESYNEQFF TGTGCCAGCAGGCAAGAATCCTACAATGAGCAGTTCTTC
TRBJ2-6 TRBV7-2 NA many CASSLLYSGANVLTF TGTGCCAGCAGCTTACTCTACTCTGGGGCCAACGTCCTGACTTTC